This T cell receptor (beta chain) was recorded in a study of shared clonotypes between healthy human individuals. Study details: Per-donor plates numbered three CD4 naive, three CD4 memory, two CD8 naive and one CD8 memory. Findings and limits, study-wide: Generation probabilities of non-shared clonotypes were lower (relative to those shared by all four donors). Around 5.3% of naive CD4 clonotypes were shared across four donors.

About this clone itself: No antigen is known for it.

The protocol was immunoSEQ multiplex PCR, while the TCRdb copy is restricted to in-frame clones and leaves out a portion. This sample carries roughly 400,000 clones, about 96% of them seen once, and the ten largest clones take around 0.29%. The specimen was memory CD8+ T cells sorted from blood. Subset defined: CD45RO+ cells pooled with CCR7-negative TemRA cells. The source of this sequence is a man aged 25-45 years in good health.

The CDR3 bases are TGTGCCAGCAGCCAACTGGTGAACACTGAAGCTTTCTTT. It codes for CASSQLVNTEAFF. The chain links TRBV14 to TRBJ1-1; the D is unclear. V was shortened by 2 bases and J by 0 bases, with 4 bases between the two germline ends. The CDR3 sequence is 13 residues long. CDR1 and CDR2 from the germline V gene are SGHDN and FVKESK.